This entry lists 20 T cell receptor beta chains sequenced from one sample in a study of cytomegalovirus exposure and HLA in healthy donors. Profiling relied on immunoSEQ multiplex PCR, and the TCRdb table lists in-frame clones only, not all of them. Seen here are some 45,000 clones, about 94% observed once, and the top ten hold roughly 5.2%. The specimen was PBMCs. Receptor source: a man aged 18 to 29 in good health and CMV-seronegative.

The chain recombines TRBV2 with TRBJ1-2, with D perhaps TRBD1 (5 bases). V lost 5 bases and J 3 bases, leaving 10 bases between the germline ends. CDR3 length equals 13 residues. In germline, CDR1 is SNHLY, CDR2 FYNNEI. CDR3 protein: CASSQGRDYGYTF. The CDR3 coding sequence is TGTGCCAGCAGTCAGGGAAGGGACTATGGCTACACCTTC.

This chain uses TRBV25-1 with TRBJ1-1; no definite D call. Germline CDR1 and CDR2: MGHDK and SYGVNS. The CDR3 extends over 13 amino acids. Trimming stripped 0 bases from V and 5 bases from J, with 7 bases between. CDR3 sequence: CASSEYSGTEAFF. The CDR3 DNA reads as TGTGCCAGCAGTGAATACTCGGGAACTGAAGCTTTCTTT.

V and J are TRBV28 and TRBJ2-2, with 10 bases that match TRBD2. Trimming removed 4 bases from V and 6 bases from J; junction bases left unmatched: 2. The length of the CDR3 is 14 residues. Germline CDR1 is MDHEN and CDR2 is SYDVKM. CDR3 region: CASSWSGRAGELFF. The CDR3 nucleotides read TGTGCCAGCAGTTGGAGCGGGAGGGCCGGGGAGCTGTTTTTT.

The J gene is TRBJ2-7, the V gene TRBV5-1; 11 bases match TRBD1. Trimming at V came to 3 bases and at J to 3 bases, leaving 2 bases not matched to a gene. Germline V lookup: CDR1 SGHRS, CDR2 YFSETQ. The CDR3 is made up of 14 amino acids. The CDR3 reads CASSWTGGHYEQYF. CDR3 DNA: TGCGCCAGCAGCTGGACAGGGGGCCACTACGAGCAGTACTTC.

This sequence joins TRBV10-3 and TRBJ1-3, with a possible D match to TRBD1 (6 bases). The CDR3 has 17 amino acids. The V end lost 4 bases, the J end lost 0 bases, and 16 bases lay between the germline ends. Germline values: CDR1 ENHRY, CDR2 SYGVKD. The CDR3 nucleotides are TGTGCCATCAGTGCCTCTATGACAGGAAGCTCTGGAAACACCATATATTTT. This codes for CAISASMTGSSGNTIYF.

In nucleotides, the CDR3 is TGCGCCAGCAGCTTGGGCAGTGAAGCTTTCTTT. It yields the protein CASSLGSEAFF. This sequence joins TRBV5-1 and TRBJ1-1; D gene unclear. CDR1 SGHRS and CDR2 YFSETQ come from the germline V gene. The CDR3 contains 11 residues. Trimming removed 0 bases from V and 7 bases from J, with 4 bases in between.

This clone was picked up one time. CDR3 loop: CASSQIQGAGELFF. DNA of the CDR3: TGTGCCAGCAGCCAAATCCAGGGGGCCGGGGAGCTGTTTTTT. The chain couples TRBV14 to TRBJ2-2, with TRBD1 identical over 7 bases. V gave up 2 bases and J gave up 6 bases; unmatched junction bases: 3. Germline V lookup: CDR1 SGHDN, CDR2 FVKESK. CDR3 length: 14 residues.

The chain joins TRBV4-2 to TRBJ2-3, with 8 bases fitting TRBD2. In germline, CDR1 is LGHNA, CDR2 YNFKEQ. The J segment lost 1 base and the V segment lost 4 bases, leaving 10 bases of the junction unmatched. The CDR3 loop spans 17 amino acids. CDR3 DNA: TGTGCCAGCAGCCCCCTGGGGAGGCGGGGGGGCACAGATACGCAGTATTTT. Residues: CASSPLGRRGGTDTQYF.

The chain joins TRBV7-2 to TRBJ2-3; TRBD2 agrees at 13 bases. Germline V gene sequence: CDR1 SGHTA, CDR2 FQGNSA. The CDR3 sequence is 16 residues long. V dropped 4 bases and J dropped 4; count of bases not matched to a gene: 5. The CDR3 region is CASSSLGLAGPDTQYF. The CDR3, as DNA: TGTGCCAGCAGCTCCTTGGGACTAGCGGGACCAGATACGCAGTATTTT.

This chain links TRBV7-9 with TRBJ2-1, with D possibly being TRBD1 (6 bases). The CDR3 consists of 15 residues. Between the trimmed V and J ends, which lost 2 bases and 6 bases, there was a span of 14 bases. Per the germline V gene, CDR1 is SEHNR and CDR2 is FQNEAQ (reference sequence). The CDR3 region is CASSLLGQQTNEQFF. In DNA form, the CDR3 reads TGTGCCAGCAGCTTACTCGGACAGCAGACCAATGAGCAGTTCTTC. Complete variable domain (other parts from reference TRBV7-9 and TRBJ2-1): DTGVSQNPRHKITKRGQNVTFRCDPISEHNRLYWYRQTLGQGPEFLTYFQNEAQLEKSRLLSDRFSAERPKGSFSTLEIQRTEQGDSAMYLCASSLLGQQTNEQFFGPGTRLTVL.

The gene calls are TRBV7-9 and TRBJ1-5, with 9 bases that match TRBD1. Trimming cost V 5 bases and J 0 bases; bases outside gene matches: 11. Germline CDR1 SEHNR, CDR2 FQNEAQ (reference sequence). The CDR3 contains 18 residues. CDR3 sequence reads: CASSPQTGGKASNQPQHF. CDR3 DNA sequence: TGTGCCAGCAGCCCCCAGACAGGGGGAAAGGCTAGCAATCAGCCCCAGCATTTT.

The chain couples TRBV10-3 to TRBJ1-2; 10 nucleotides align to TRBD1. The CDR3 is made up of 13 amino acids. Per the germline V gene, CDR1 is ENHRY and CDR2 is SYGVKD. Trimming took 8 bases from V and 8 from J; bases not matched to a gene: 8. The CDR3 is CAIPVGQGRGYTF. CDR3 DNA sequence: TGTGCCATCCCCGTGGGACAGGGGCGCGGCTACACCTTC.

The genes are TRBV27 and TRBJ2-7, with 8 bases aligning to TRBD1. The CDR3 totals 16 residues. Germline CDR1 and CDR2: MNHEY and SMNVEV (reference sequence). The V segment lost 2 bases and the J segment 1 base; nucleotides outside the gene matches: 7. In nucleotides, the CDR3 is TGTGCCAGCAGTTTAAGGACAGGGCCTCATTCCTACGAGCAGTACTTC. Amino acids: CASSLRTGPHSYEQYF.

The J gene is TRBJ2-1, the V gene TRBV28; 9 nucleotides align to TRBD2. Trimming cost V 10 bases and J 2 bases; bases outside gene matches: 9. The CDR3 has 15 amino acids. CDR1 MDHEN and CDR2 SYDVKM come from the germline V gene. The CDR3 DNA reads TGTGCCACCGCGACTAGCGGAGGAGCCTACAATGAGCAGTTCTTC. Protein: CATATSGGAYNEQFF.

This sequence joins TRBV5-1 and TRBJ2-4; D might be TRBD1 (7 bases). The CDR3 is 15 residues long. Germline V gene lookup returns CDR1 SGHRS and CDR2 YFSETQ. The germline V and J ends were trimmed by 2 bases and 6 bases, with 15 bases remaining between them. This CDR3 reads CASSFGGGAPNIQYF. Written as DNA, the CDR3 is TGCGCCAGCAGCTTTGGAGGGGGCGCACCAAACATTCAGTACTTC.

The chain has TRBV2 and TRBJ2-7; 8 nucleotides agree with TRBD2. CDR3 length equals 13 residues. Trimming at V came to 4 bases and at J to 2 bases, leaving 1 base not matched to a gene. The germline V gene has CDR1 SNHLY and CDR2 FYNNEI. CDR3 bases: TGTGCCAGCAGTGGACTAGCGCCCTACGAGCAGTACTTC. It specifies CASSGLAPYEQYF.

This sequence joins TRBV28 and TRBJ1-5; D is unresolved. Looked up from germline, CDR1 is MDHEN and CDR2 is SYDVKM. CDR3 length: 12 residues. V lost 6 bases and J lost 7, with 10 bases in between. The CDR3 sequence: CASRDGAQPQHF. CDR3 coding DNA: TGTGCCAGCAGAGACGGAGCCCAGCCCCAGCATTTT. Filled out from reference TRBV28 and TRBJ1-5, the complete variable domain reads DVKVTQSSRYLVKRTGEKVFLECVQDMDHENMFWYRQDPGLGLRLIYFSYDVKMKEKGDIPEGYSVSREKKERFSLILESASTNQTSMYLCASRDGAQPQHFGDGTRLSIL.

The CDR3 protein is CASSLHPGELFF. The DNA of the CDR3 is TGTGCCAGCAGCTTACATCCCGGGGAGCTGTTTTTT. This rearrangement joins TRBV7-3 to TRBJ2-2; the D is unclear. This CDR3 contains 12 residues. CDR1 and CDR2 from the germline V gene are SGHTA and FQGTGA. Trimming removed 2 bases at V and 6 bases at J, with 4 bases between.

V usage is TRBV12-5 and J usage is TRBJ2-5; 8 bases map to TRBD1. The CDR3 spans 16 residues. The V and J ends lost 4 bases and 5 bases, in that order; junction bases with no gene match: 12. Germline V gives CDR1 LGHNT, CDR2 FRNRAP. CDR3 protein: CASGSDRGGLRETQYF. In DNA form, the CDR3 reads TGTGCTAGTGGTTCCGACAGGGGCGGATTGAGGGAGACCCAGTACTTC. Combining the CDR3 with reference TRBV12-5 and TRBJ2-5 gives the whole variable domain DARVTQTPRHKVTEMGQEVTMRCQPILGHNTVFWYRQTMMQGLELLAYFRNRAPLDDSGMPKDRFSAEMPDATLATLKIQPSEPRDSAVYFCASGSDRGGLRETQYFGPGTRLLVL.

The V and J genes are TRBV5-1 and TRBJ2-1, with D perhaps TRBD2 (5 bases). Germline loops: CDR1 SGHRS, CDR2 YFSETQ. The CDR3 extends over 13 amino acids. The ends were cut back, 4 bases at V and 8 bases at J, with 13 bases in the middle. CDR3 sequence reads: CASSMGLRDEQFF. DNA of the CDR3: TGCGCCAGCAGCATGGGGTTGAGGGATGAGCAGTTCTTC.